This T cell receptor beta chain was identified during a study of Ad26.COV2.S vaccination and SARS-CoV-2 variants. Across the whole study: Once or twice, 56 days apart, Ad26.COV2.S was delivered intramuscularly. Findings of the study overall: Following vaccination, spike-specific CD8+ and CD4+ T cell responses reportedly exhibited substantial breadth.

On this clone: No antigen is known for it.

Sequencing was performed with immunoSEQ multiplex PCR; in TCRdb, only in-frame clones are kept and a portion is missing. The table shows roughly 300,000 clones, with approximately 86% occurring only once. Treatment specified: around 19 received Ad26.COV2.S at low or high dose, single or two shots; roughly five received placebo; per-sample allocation not given. Day 63 after the first injection of vaccine or placebo was the sampling time. Looked up from germline, CDR1 is SEHNR and CDR2 is FQNEAQ (reference sequence). V dropped 1 base and J dropped 3 bases, with 7 bases sitting between them. The CDR3 contains 13 residues.

The rearrangement links TRBV7-9 to TRBJ2-7; maybe TRBD2 (6 bases). This sequence was found in a person between 18 and 59 years old who received the Ad26.COV2.S COVID-19 vaccine or a placebo. The source was peripheral blood, collected in a trial of Ad26.COV2.S vaccine versus placebo. This CDR3 reads CASSLEGGYEQYF. The CDR3 DNA follows: TGTGCCAGCAGCTTAGAGGGAGGCTACGAGCAGTACTTC.